Each of the 29 T cell receptor beta chains below was sequenced from the same sample in a study of OX40 agonist ivuxolimab in advanced cancers. Using immunoSEQ multiplex PCR, the repertoire was profiled, and TCRdb retains in-frame clones only, with some absent. The sample gives 70,000 to 85,000 clones, 80% to 85% of which show up once; 2.1% is in the top ten. The specimen comprised CD4+ or CD8+ T cells sorted from blood, sampled in a trial of the OX40 agonist ivuxolimab. These receptor sequences come from an adult with an advanced solid tumor such as melanoma, head and neck, liver or kidney cancer.

This chain connects TRBV27 to TRBJ1-1; the D gene is possibly TRBD1 (5 bases). This CDR3 comprises 13 residues. Trimming took off 3 bases at V and 1 base at J, with 6 bases between the two ends. Germline CDR1 is MNHEY and CDR2 is SMNVEV (reference sequence). The CDR3 DNA reads as TGTGCCAGCAGTTTGGGACGGAACACTGAAGCTTTCTTT. Its translation is CASSLGRNTEAFF.

This rearrangement joins TRBV5-8 to TRBJ1-1; D remains ambiguous. Germline CDR1 reads SGHTS; CDR2 reads YDEGEE. CDR3 size: 13 residues. Trimming left V 0 bases short and J 8 bases short, with 11 bases between. CDR3 protein: CASSLVEGKEAFF. The DNA for the CDR3 is TGTGCCAGCAGCTTGGTAGAGGGAAAGGAAGCTTTCTTT.

This clone was detected once. V gene TRBV7-9 combines with J gene TRBJ2-4, with D unclear. This CDR3 has 16 residues. V was shortened by 2 bases and J by 0 bases, with 11 bases between the two germline ends. Germline V lookup: CDR1 SEHNR, CDR2 FQNEAQ (reference sequence). CDR3 region: CASSLLPQLAKNIQYF. In DNA form, the CDR3 reads TGTGCCAGCAGCTTACTCCCCCAGTTAGCCAAAAACATTCAGTACTTC.

V gene TRBV4-3 combines with J gene TRBJ2-4; D is perhaps TRBD2 (6 bases). The CDR3 is 18 amino acids. V was pared by 1 base and J by 0 bases, with 16 bases between. CDR1 and CDR2 (germline): LGHNA, YSLEER. The CDR3 coding sequence is TGCGCCAGCAGCCAAGTCCCCTCGGGGGAACTAGCCAAAAACATTCAGTACTTC. Encoded protein: CASSQVPSGELAKNIQYF.

To note about this clone: Other DNA sequences within the sample encode an identical CDR3. The CDR3 here is CASSPTGPSDTQYF. CDR3 DNA: TGCGCCAGCAGCCCAACCGGGCCGTCAGATACGCAGTATTTT. The rearrangement joins TRBV4-3 to TRBJ2-3; the D is unclear. CDR1 is LGHNA, CDR2 YSLEER, per germline. V gave up 4 bases and J gave up 4 bases, with 12 bases separating them. The CDR3 consists of 14 residues.

V is TRBV7-2 and J is TRBJ1-2; perhaps TRBD1 as D (5 bases). V shed 2 bases and J shed 6 bases, with 13 bases lying between them. CDR3 length equals 14 residues. From germline, CDR1 is SGHTA and CDR2 FQGNSA. The CDR3 loop is CASSLYSQVHGYTF. The CDR3 DNA sequence: TGTGCCAGCAGCTTATATTCACAGGTTCATGGCTACACCTTC. Looking up the rest from reference TRBV7-2 and TRBJ1-2 gives the full variable domain: GAGVSQSPSNKVTEKGKDVELRCDPISGHTALYWYRQSLGQGLEFLIYFQGNSAPDKSGLPSDRFSAERTGGSVSTLTIQRTQQEDSAVYLCASSLYSQVHGYTFGSGTRLTVV.

This clone was detected once. The gene calls are TRBV29-1 and TRBJ1-5; no firm D call. Per germline, CDR1 SQVTM and CDR2 ANQGSEA. V was shortened by 7 bases and J by 4 bases, with 14 bases between the two germline ends. The CDR3 is made up of 13 amino acids. CDR3 loop: CSAQTGRNQPQHF. The CDR3 DNA reads TGCAGCGCTCAAACGGGGAGAAATCAGCCCCAGCATTTT.

The chain uses TRBV7-2 and TRBJ1-6, with unresolved D. This CDR3 spans 13 amino acids. V was cut by 6 bases and J by 10 bases, with 13 bases left in between. The V gene's germline CDR1 is SGHTA and CDR2 FQGNSA. CDR3 sequence (DNA): TGTGCCAGCAGAATAAAAGTGGGATCACCCCTCCACTTT. This codes for CASRIKVGSPLHF.

The V call is TRBV5-4, the J call TRBJ2-7; the match to TRBD1 covers 8 bases. Germline V gene data show CDR1 as SGHNT and CDR2 as YYREEE (reference sequence). Trimming at V came to 1 base and at J to 4 bases, leaving 10 bases not matched to a gene. This CDR3 region has 16 residues. DNA of the CDR3: TGTGCCAGCAGCTTGCCCTCCCGGGACAGGAGGTACGAGCAGTACTTC. This gives the protein CASSLPSRDRRYEQYF.

The chain links TRBV6-6 to TRBJ1-4; D not resolved. The CDR3 consists of 14 residues. The germline V and J ends were trimmed by 6 bases and 6 bases, with 14 bases remaining between them. CDR1 MNHNY and CDR2 SVGAGI come from the germline V gene (reference sequence). CDR3 nucleotide sequence: TGTGCCAGCAGGAGACAAGGGAGAGATGAAAAACTGTTTTTT. Translation gives CASRRQGRDEKLFF.

The chain links TRBV13 to TRBJ1-1; possible D gene TRBD1, 6 bases. The CDR3 totals 14 residues. From germline, CDR1 is PRHDT and CDR2 FYEKMQ (reference sequence). Trimming cost V 5 bases and J 0 bases, with 10 bases left between them. Written as DNA, the CDR3 is TGTGCCAGCAGCGCCGACAGGCTGAACACTGAAGCTTTCTTT. Translating gives CASSADRLNTEAFF.

The chain has TRBV9 and TRBJ2-1, with 10 bases matching TRBD2. V shed 4 bases and J 4 bases; nucleotides not matched to a gene: 5. This CDR3 comprises 15 residues. Germline V CDR1 and CDR2: SGDLS, YYNGEE. CDR3 amino acids: CASSRTSGIYNEQFF. DNA of the CDR3: TGTGCCAGCAGCAGGACTAGCGGAATATACAATGAGCAGTTCTTC. Full variable domain (outside the CDR3, taken from reference TRBV9 and TRBJ2-1): DSGVTQTPKHLITATGQRVTLRCSPRSGDLSVYWYQQSLDQGLQFLIQYYNGEERAKGNILERFSAQQFPDLHSELNLSSLELGDSALYFCASSRTSGIYNEQFFGPGTRLTVL.

V gene TRBV28 combines with J gene TRBJ2-7; D is perhaps TRBD1 (7 bases). Deletions cut 3 bases from V and 5 bases from J, with 14 bases between. CDR3 length equals 14 residues. The germline V gene encodes CDR1 MDHEN and CDR2 SYDVKM. CDR3 loop: CASSFPRDSHEQYF. The CDR3, as DNA: TGTGCCAGCAGTTTCCCGCGGGACAGCCACGAGCAGTACTTC.

CDR3 residues: CASSPLGQINQPQHF. The CDR3, as DNA: TGTGCCAGCAGCCCCCTGGGACAGATTAATCAGCCCCAGCATTTT. The chain combines TRBV7-8 with TRBJ1-5, with 7 bases lining up with TRBD1. CDR1 is SGHVS and CDR2 is FQNEAQ in the germline V gene. The CDR3 sequence is 15 residues long. Losses at the gene ends were 5 bases for V and 4 bases for J; bases not matched to a gene: 8.

The chain combines TRBV18 with TRBJ2-1; 7 bases fit TRBD2. This CDR3 has 15 amino acids. The V gene end was trimmed by 0 bases and the J gene end by 12 bases; junction bases not matched to a gene: 11. Germline V lookup: CDR1 KGHSH, CDR2 LQKENI. The CDR3 DNA follows: TGTGCCAGCTCACCACCGGGGCGGGAGTCTCTAGTGCAGTTCTTC. It codes for CASSPPGRESLVQFF.

This chain uses TRBV9 with TRBJ2-1, with 12 positions matching TRBD2. The CDR3 extends over 17 amino acids. Germline V gives CDR1 SGDLS, CDR2 YYNGEE. Trimming at V came to 3 bases and at J to 9 bases, leaving 13 bases not matched to a gene. The CDR3 region has the DNA TGTGCCAGCAGCGGTGGGGCTAGCGGGAGGGCCGGTTTTGAGCAGTTCTTC. Residues: CASSGGASGRAGFEQFF.

In this sample, this clone turned up many times. The sample contains more than one DNA sequence encoding this CDR3. This chain links TRBV10-2 with TRBJ2-7, with 11 bases lining up with TRBD2. CDR3 length: 17 amino acids. J lost 4 bases, V lost 8 bases, and 16 bases had no gene match. Germline loops: CDR1 WSHSY, CDR2 SAAADI. The CDR3 reads CASDQSSGGTSGYEQYF. The CDR3 DNA reads TGCGCCAGCGACCAGTCTAGCGGGGGGACCTCCGGTTACGAGCAGTACTTC.

The V and J genes are TRBV5-4 and TRBJ2-3; a possible D gene is TRBD2 (5 bases). Germline V gives CDR1 SGHNT, CDR2 YYREEE (reference sequence). This CDR3 has 13 amino acids. The CDR3 loop reads CVAKRRFTDTQYF. DNA for the CDR3: TGTGTCGCAAAGCGGCGGTTCACAGATACGCAGTATTTT.

The CDR3 region is CASSLMRQGNNEQYF. CDR3 nucleotide sequence: TGTGCCAGCAGTCTCATGAGGCAGGGGAATAACGAGCAGTACTTC. This chain joins TRBV28 and TRBJ2-7; tentatively, D is TRBD1 (6 bases). Per the germline V gene, CDR1 is MDHEN and CDR2 is SYDVKM. The CDR3 has 15 amino acids. Trimming removed 5 bases at V and 5 bases at J, with 19 bases between.

This clone was seen a few times. This chain joins TRBV28 and TRBJ1-2; 9 nucleotides align to TRBD1. This CDR3 is built from 17 residues. From germline, CDR1 is MDHEN and CDR2 SYDVKM. V lost 1 base to trimming and J lost 2 bases; unmatched junction nucleotides: 8. In DNA, the CDR3 is TGTGCCAGCAGTTTATTTCCGATCGGGACAGGGAACTATGGCTACACCTTC. It specifies CASSLFPIGTGNYGYTF.

The rearrangement joins TRBV6-1 to TRBJ1-2; D ambiguous. The length of the CDR3 is 13 residues. The germline CDR1 and CDR2 sequences are MNHNS and SASEGT. Trimming stripped 6 bases from V and 5 bases from J, with 13 bases between. This CDR3 reads CASSDTWSYGYTF. DNA of the CDR3: TGTGCCAGCAGCGACACGTGGAGTTATGGCTACACCTTC.

The rearrangement joins TRBV5-1 to TRBJ1-1; D not certain. This CDR3 is 15 amino acids long. The ends were cut back, 0 bases at V and 4 bases at J, with 13 bases in the middle. In germline, CDR1 is SGHRS, CDR2 YFSETQ. DNA for the CDR3: TGCGCCAGCAGCTTGGTCCTTCCGTTTGGCACTGAAGCTTTCTTT. Encoded protein: CASSLVLPFGTEAFF.

The DNA of the CDR3 is TGTGCCAGCAGTCGCCGGGACAGGTCCCTCGGAAACATTCAGTACTTC. Protein sequence: CASSRRDRSLGNIQYF. The chain uses TRBV5-6 and TRBJ2-4, with 8 bases aligning to TRBD1. The V segment lost 5 bases and the J segment 6 bases; nucleotides outside the gene matches: 13. CDR1 and CDR2 from the germline V gene are SGHDT and YYEEEE. The CDR3 loop spans 16 amino acids.

In this sample, this clone turned up many times. CDR3 coding DNA: TGTGCCAGCAGGGGCCCGACTAGCGGGGTCTCCTACGAGCAGTACTTC. Protein: CASRGPTSGVSYEQYF. This rearrangement joins TRBV25-1 to TRBJ2-7; TRBD2 aligns across 11 bases. This CDR3 is 16 amino acids long. Germline V gene sequence: CDR1 MGHDK, CDR2 SYGVNS. The V and J ends lost 6 bases and 0 bases, in that order; junction bases with no gene match: 7.

The rearrangement links TRBV7-3 to TRBJ2-1; 8 bases are a match to TRBD2. Trimming took 4 bases from V and 0 from J; bases not matched to a gene: 2. CDR1 is SGHTA, CDR2 FQGTGA, per germline. The CDR3 has 15 residues. The CDR3 nucleotides read TGTGCCAGCAGCTCTAGCGGGCGCTCCTACAATGAGCAGTTCTTC. Amino acid sequence: CASSSSGRSYNEQFF.

This clone was recorded once. V and J are TRBV2 and TRBJ2-5; the match to TRBD2 covers 8 bases. The CDR3 consists of 15 residues. CDR1 is SNHLY and CDR2 is FYNNEI in the germline V gene. J was trimmed by 5 bases and V by 6 bases; bases with no gene match: 11. The CDR3 here is CASRAGTSFDETQYF. The CDR3 nucleotides read TGTGCCAGCAGGGCCGGGACTAGTTTTGACGAGACCCAGTACTTC. The whole variable domain, filled in from reference TRBV2 and TRBJ2-5, reads EPEVTQTPSHQVTQMGQEVILRCVPISNHLYFYWYRQILGQKVEFLVSFYNNEISEKSEIFDDQFSVERPDGSNFTLKIRSTKLEDSAMYFCASRAGTSFDETQYFGPGTRLLVL.

This rearrangement joins TRBV4-3 to TRBJ2-5; 14 bases agree with TRBD2. The ends lost 0 bases at V and 4 bases at J; junction bases unmatched: 7. The CDR3 has 18 residues. CDR1 is LGHNA and CDR2 is YSLEER in the germline V gene. DNA for the CDR3: TGCGCCAGCAGCCAAGAGAGACTAGCGGGAGGGTATGGAGAGACCCAGTACTTC. It codes for CASSQERLAGGYGETQYF.

The CDR3 reads CASSVLAGNYNEQFF. The CDR3 bases are TGTGCCAGCAGCGTACTAGCGGGAAATTACAATGAGCAGTTCTTC. This chain joins TRBV9 and TRBJ2-1; 9 bases agree with TRBD2. Germline V CDR1 and CDR2: SGDLS, YYNGEE. Trimming cost V 1 base and J 4 bases; bases outside gene matches: 3. CDR3 length: 15 amino acids.

With regard to this clone: Different DNA sequences within this sample yield the same CDR3. The rearrangement joins TRBV28 to TRBJ1-4; TRBD1 aligns across 8 bases. Trimming cost V 3 bases and J 7 bases; bases outside gene matches: 4. CDR1 is MDHEN and CDR2 is SYDVKM in the germline V gene. The CDR3 contains 14 residues. The CDR3, as DNA: TGTGCCAGCAGTTTCCAGGGGGCGAGTGAAAAACTGTTTTTT. Translated, it gives CASSFQGASEKLFF.